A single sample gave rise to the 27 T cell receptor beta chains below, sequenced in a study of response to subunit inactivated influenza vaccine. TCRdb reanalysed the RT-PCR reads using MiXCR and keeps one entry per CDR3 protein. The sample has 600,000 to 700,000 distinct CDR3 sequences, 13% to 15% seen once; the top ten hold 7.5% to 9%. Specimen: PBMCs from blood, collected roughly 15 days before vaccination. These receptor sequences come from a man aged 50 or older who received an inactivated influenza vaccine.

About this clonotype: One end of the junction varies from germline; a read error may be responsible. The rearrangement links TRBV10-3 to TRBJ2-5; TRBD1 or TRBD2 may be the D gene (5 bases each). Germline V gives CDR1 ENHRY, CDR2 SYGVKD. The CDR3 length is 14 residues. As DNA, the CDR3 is TGTGCCATCAGTCAGTCAGGGACCCAAGAGACCCAGTACTTC. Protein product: CAISQSGTQETQYF.

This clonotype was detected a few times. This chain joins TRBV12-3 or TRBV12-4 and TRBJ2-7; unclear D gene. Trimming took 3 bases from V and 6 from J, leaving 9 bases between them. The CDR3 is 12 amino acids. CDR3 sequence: CASSFFQVEQYF. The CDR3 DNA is TGTGCCAGCAGTTTTTTTCAGGTCGAGCAGTACTTC.

CDR3 coding DNA: TGCAGTGCTGGGCAGATCAAACAGCCCCAGCATTTT. Protein: CSAGQIKQPQHF. The V and J genes are TRBV20-1 and TRBJ1-5; no clear D gene. Between the trimmed V and J ends, which lost 5 bases and 7 bases, there was a span of 12 bases. The CDR3 is 12 residues long. Germline V CDR1 and CDR2: DFQATT, SNEGSKA (reference sequence).

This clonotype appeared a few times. CDR3 nucleotide sequence: TGTGCCAGCAGTTCAATACCCGGGGATTCCGCGGAACCCTACAATGAGCAGTTCTTC. It translates to CASSSIPGDSAEPYNEQFF. This chain uses TRBV28 with TRBJ2-1; D might be TRBD2 (5 bases). The CDR3 has 19 amino acids. CDR1 and CDR2 from the germline V gene are MDHEN and SYDVKM. Trimming left V 4 bases short and J 2 bases short, with 24 bases between.

The CDR3 DNA is TGTGCCAGCATGTTATATGGTGGGTCAGGGATTGACTACACCTTC. Translated, it gives CASMLYGGSGIDYTF. The chain links TRBV2 to TRBJ1-2; D may be TRBD1 (5 bases). Germline-derived CDR1 and CDR2 are SNHLY and FYNNEI. The CDR3 has 15 residues. V was shortened by 7 bases and J by 10 bases, with 25 bases between the two germline ends.

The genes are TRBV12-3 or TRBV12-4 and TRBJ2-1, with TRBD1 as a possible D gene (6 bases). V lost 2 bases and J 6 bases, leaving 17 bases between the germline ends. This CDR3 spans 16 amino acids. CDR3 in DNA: TGTGCCAGCAGTTTACACCGGGCCCAAGGGGGCAATGAGCAGTTCTTC. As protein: CASSLHRAQGGNEQFF.

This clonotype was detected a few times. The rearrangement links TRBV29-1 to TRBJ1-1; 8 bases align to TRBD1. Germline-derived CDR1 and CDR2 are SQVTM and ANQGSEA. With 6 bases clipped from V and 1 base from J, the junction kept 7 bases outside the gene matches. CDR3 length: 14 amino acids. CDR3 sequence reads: CSVPGQGGNTEAFF. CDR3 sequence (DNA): TGCAGCGTACCCGGACAGGGAGGGAACACTGAAGCTTTCTTT.

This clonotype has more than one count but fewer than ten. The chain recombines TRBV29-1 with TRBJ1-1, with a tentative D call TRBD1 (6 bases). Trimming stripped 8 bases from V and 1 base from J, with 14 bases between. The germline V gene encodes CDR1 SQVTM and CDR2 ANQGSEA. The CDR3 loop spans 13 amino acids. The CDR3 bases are TGCAGCCTTTCACGGGGGGCGAACACTGAAGCTTTCTTT. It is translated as CSLSRGANTEAFF.

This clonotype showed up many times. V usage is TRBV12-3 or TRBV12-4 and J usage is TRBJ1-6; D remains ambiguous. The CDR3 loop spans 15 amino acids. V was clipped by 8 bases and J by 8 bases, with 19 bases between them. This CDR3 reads CASRLTHFGDSPLHF. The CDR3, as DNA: TGTGCCAGCCGGTTGACCCATTTTGGGGATTCACCCCTCCACTTT.

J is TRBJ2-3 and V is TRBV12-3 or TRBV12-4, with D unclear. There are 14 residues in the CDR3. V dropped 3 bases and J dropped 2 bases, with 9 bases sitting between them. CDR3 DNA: TGTGCCAGCAGTTTCTATGGCGACACAGATACGCAGTATTTT. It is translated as CASSFYGDTDTQYF.

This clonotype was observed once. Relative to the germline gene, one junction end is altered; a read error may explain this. The CDR3 DNA is TGCTGTGCAAGCGATTCGGGACAAGGGGTTTTCACCGGGGAGCTGTTTTTT. Protein: CCASDSGQGVFTGELFF. J is TRBJ2-2 and V is TRBV20-1, with D maybe TRBD1 (6 bases). The CDR3 sequence is 17 residues long. In germline, CDR1 is DFQATT, CDR2 SNEGSKA (reference sequence).

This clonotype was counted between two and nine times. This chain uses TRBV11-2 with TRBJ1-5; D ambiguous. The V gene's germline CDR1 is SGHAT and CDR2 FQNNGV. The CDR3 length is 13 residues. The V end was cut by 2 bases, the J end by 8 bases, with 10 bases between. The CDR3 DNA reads TGTGCCAGCAGCTTATTCTCTGGGAAGCCCCAGCATTTT. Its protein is CASSLFSGKPQHF.

The CDR3: CSASSAGTGENYGYTF. The CDR3 nucleotides read TGCAGTGCTTCCTCCGCCGGGACAGGCGAGAACTATGGCTACACCTTC. J is TRBJ1-2 and V is TRBV20-1; 8 bases are shared with TRBD1. This CDR3 spans 16 amino acids. Germline assignment: CDR1 DFQATT and CDR2 SNEGSKA (reference sequence). V lost 5 bases and J lost 2; bases outside the gene matches: 13.

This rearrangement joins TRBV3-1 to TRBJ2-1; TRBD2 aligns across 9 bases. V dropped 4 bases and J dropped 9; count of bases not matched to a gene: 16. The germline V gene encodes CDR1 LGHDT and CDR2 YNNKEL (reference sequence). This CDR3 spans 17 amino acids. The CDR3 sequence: CASSPQHGTSFVGEQFF. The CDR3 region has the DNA TGTGCCAGCAGCCCCCAACACGGGACTAGCTTTGTTGGTGAGCAGTTCTTC.

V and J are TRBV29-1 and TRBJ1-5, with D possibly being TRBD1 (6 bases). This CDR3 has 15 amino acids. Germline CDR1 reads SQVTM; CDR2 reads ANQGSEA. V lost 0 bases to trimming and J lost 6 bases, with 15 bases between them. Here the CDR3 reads CSVEESGAGTQPQHF. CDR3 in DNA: TGCAGCGTTGAAGAGTCAGGGGCTGGGACTCAGCCCCAGCATTTT.

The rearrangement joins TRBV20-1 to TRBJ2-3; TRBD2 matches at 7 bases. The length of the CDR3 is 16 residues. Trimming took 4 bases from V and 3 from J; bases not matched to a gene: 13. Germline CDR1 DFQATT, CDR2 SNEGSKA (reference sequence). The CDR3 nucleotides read TGCAGTGCTATTAAATTATCGGGGGGTGGAACAGATACGCAGTATTTT. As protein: CSAIKLSGGGTDTQYF.

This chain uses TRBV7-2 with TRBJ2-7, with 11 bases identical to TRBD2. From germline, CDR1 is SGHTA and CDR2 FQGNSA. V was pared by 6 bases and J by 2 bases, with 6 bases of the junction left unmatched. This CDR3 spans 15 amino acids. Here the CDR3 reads CASRQPGLAAYEQYF. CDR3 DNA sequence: TGTGCCAGCAGGCAACCGGGACTAGCGGCCTACGAGCAGTACTTC. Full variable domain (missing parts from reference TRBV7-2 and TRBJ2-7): GAGVSQSPSNKVTEKGKDVELRCDPISGHTALYWYRQSLGQGLEFLIYFQGNSAPDKSGLPSDRFSAERTGGSVSTLTIQRTQQEDSAVYLCASRQPGLAAYEQYFGPGTRLTVT.

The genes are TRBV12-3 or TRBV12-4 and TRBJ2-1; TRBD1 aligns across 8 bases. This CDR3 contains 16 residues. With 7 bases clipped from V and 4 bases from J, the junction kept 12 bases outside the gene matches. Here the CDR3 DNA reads TGTGCCAGCACCCCCGGCGCAGGGGGCACTTACAATGAGCAGTTCTTC. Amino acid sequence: CASTPGAGGTYNEQFF.

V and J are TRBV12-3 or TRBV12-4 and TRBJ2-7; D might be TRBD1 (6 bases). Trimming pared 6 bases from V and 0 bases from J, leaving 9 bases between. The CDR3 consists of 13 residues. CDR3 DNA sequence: TGTGCCAGCAGAGGGGACACCTCCTACGAGCAGTACTTC. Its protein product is CASRGDTSYEQYF.

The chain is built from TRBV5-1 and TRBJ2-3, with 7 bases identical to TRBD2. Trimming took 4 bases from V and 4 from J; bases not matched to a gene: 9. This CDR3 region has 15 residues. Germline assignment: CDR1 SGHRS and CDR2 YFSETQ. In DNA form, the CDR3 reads TGCGCCAGCAGCCCGGGAAGCGGGACCGCAGATACGCAGTATTTT. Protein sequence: CASSPGSGTADTQYF.

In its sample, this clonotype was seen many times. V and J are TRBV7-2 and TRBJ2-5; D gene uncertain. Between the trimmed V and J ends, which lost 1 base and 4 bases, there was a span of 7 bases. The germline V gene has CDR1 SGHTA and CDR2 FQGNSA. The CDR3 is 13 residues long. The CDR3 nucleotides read TGTGCCAGCAGCTTAGTAGGCAGAGAGACCCAGTACTTC. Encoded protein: CASSLVGRETQYF.

The CDR3 spells CASIQGGMNNEQFF. The DNA of the CDR3 is TGTGCCAGCATACAGGGCGGGATGAACAATGAGCAGTTCTTC. V usage is TRBV28 and J usage is TRBJ2-1, with D perhaps TRBD1 or TRBD2 (6 bases each). Germline V CDR1 and CDR2: MDHEN, SYDVKM. The CDR3 contains 14 residues. V shed 7 bases and J shed 5 bases, with 15 bases lying between them.

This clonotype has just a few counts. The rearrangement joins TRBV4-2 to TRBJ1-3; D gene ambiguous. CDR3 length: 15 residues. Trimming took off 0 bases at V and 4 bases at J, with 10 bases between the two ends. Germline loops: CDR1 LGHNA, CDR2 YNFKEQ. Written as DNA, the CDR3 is TGTGCCAGCAGCCAAGAGGAAATAACGGGAAACACCATATATTTT. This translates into CASSQEEITGNTIYF.

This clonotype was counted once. The CDR3 region is CASSFDGQGYEQYF. CDR3 coding DNA: TGTGCCAGCAGCTTCGACGGACAGGGGTACGAGCAGTACTTC. The genes are TRBV5-5 and TRBJ2-7, with 9 bases identical to TRBD1. The germline V gene encodes CDR1 SGHKS and CDR2 YYEKEE (reference sequence). J gave up 4 bases and V 2 bases, and 4 bases lay outside the gene matches. CDR3 length: 14 residues.

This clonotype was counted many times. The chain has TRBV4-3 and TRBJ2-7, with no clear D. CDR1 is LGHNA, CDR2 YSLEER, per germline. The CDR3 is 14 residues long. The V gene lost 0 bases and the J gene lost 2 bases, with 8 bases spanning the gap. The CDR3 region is CASSQDMRAYEQYF. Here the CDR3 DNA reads TGCGCCAGCAGCCAAGATATGAGAGCCTACGAGCAGTACTTC.

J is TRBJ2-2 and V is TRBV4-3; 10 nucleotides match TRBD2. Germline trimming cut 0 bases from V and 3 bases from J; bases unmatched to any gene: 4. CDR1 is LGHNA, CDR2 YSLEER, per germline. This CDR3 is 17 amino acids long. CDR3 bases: TGCGCCAGCAGCCAAGACCTAGCGGGAGATCACACCGGGGAGCTGTTTTTT. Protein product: CASSQDLAGDHTGELFF.

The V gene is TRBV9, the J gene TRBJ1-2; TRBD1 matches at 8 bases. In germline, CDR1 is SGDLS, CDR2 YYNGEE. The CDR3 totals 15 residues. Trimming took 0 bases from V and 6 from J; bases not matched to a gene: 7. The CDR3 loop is CASSVAFATGDGYTF. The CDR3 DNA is TGTGCCAGCAGCGTAGCGTTTGCGACAGGGGATGGCTACACCTTC.